Below, 24 T cell receptor beta chains from the same sample are listed, as sequenced in a study of blood T cells in healthy people across ages. Next came a second PCR, run for roughly 6 to 11 cycles, which used a sample-barcoded 5' primer along with a J-beta primer mix. TCRdb passed the 5' RACE reads through MiXCR, listing each CDR3 protein once. The sample lists more than 1 million distinct CDR3 sequences, more than 35% occurring once. Material for sequencing was blood. The receptors were sampled from an older woman in good health.

This clonotype was observed many times. The CDR3, as DNA: TGTGCCAGCAGCGTAGTGGATAGCGGGATAAGGACAGATACGCAGTATTTT. Encoded protein: CASSVVDSGIRTDTQYF. The chain recombines TRBV9 with TRBJ2-3; the match to TRBD2 covers 8 bases. Trimming cost V 0 bases and J 3 bases; bases outside gene matches: 9. Germline CDR1 is SGDLS and CDR2 is YYNGEE. This CDR3 spans 17 amino acids.

In this sample, this clonotype turned up a few times. The V gene is TRBV13, the J gene TRBJ2-5; D is undetermined. The germline gives CDR1 PRHDT, CDR2 FYEKMQ (reference sequence). The CDR3 sequence is 12 residues long. V was shortened by 6 bases and J by 7 bases, with 12 bases between the two germline ends. This CDR3 reads CASSLNRGTQYF. The CDR3 bases are TGTGCCAGCAGTCTTAACCGTGGGACCCAGTACTTC.

The table lists this clonotype with a few counts. V is TRBV7-2 and J is TRBJ2-7, with TRBD1 matching 10 bases. CDR3 size: 17 residues. V lost 6 bases and J lost 1; bases outside the gene matches: 12. Germline CDR1 and CDR2: SGHTA and FQGNSA. CDR3 in DNA: TGTGCCAGCAGGCTAAAAGGACAGGGGGTTTCTTCCTACGAGCAGTACTTC. It specifies CASRLKGQGVSSYEQYF.

The chain employs TRBV11-3 and TRBJ2-1; D is ambiguous. Per germline, CDR1 SGHNT and CDR2 YENEEA. This CDR3 region has 13 residues. Trimming left V 0 bases short and J 5 bases short, with 5 bases between. The CDR3, as DNA: TGTGCCAGCAGCTTAGAGGGTGACAATGAGCAGTTCTTC. It specifies CASSLEGDNEQFF. Full variable domain (missing parts from reference TRBV11-3 and TRBJ2-1): EAGVVQSPRYKIIEKKQPVAFWCNPISGHNTLYWYLQNLGQGPELLIRYENEEAVDDSQLPKDRFSAERLKGVDSTLKIQPAELGDSAVYLCASSLEGDNEQFFGPGTRLTVL.

This clonotype was recorded a few times. This sequence joins TRBV7-9 and TRBJ2-1; TRBD2 is a possible D gene (5 bases). The CDR3 loop spans 13 amino acids. Germline CDR1 and CDR2: SEHNR and FQNEAQ (reference sequence). Trimming removed 5 bases at V and 9 bases at J, with 14 bases between. Here the CDR3 DNA reads TGTGCCAGCAGCCGACCTGGCGGAGGTGAGCAGTTCTTC. Amino acid sequence: CASSRPGGGEQFF. Drawing the rest from reference TRBV7-9 and TRBJ2-1, the complete variable domain is DTGVSQNPRHKITKRGQNVTFRCDPISEHNRLYWYRQTLGQGPEFLTYFQNEAQLEKSRLLSDRFSAERPKGSFSTLEIQRTEQGDSAMYLCASSRPGGGEQFFGPGTRLTVL.

The CDR3 DNA follows: TGTGCCAGCAGGGGAGTGGGGGGCGCGGGCTATGGCTACACCTTC. It codes for CASRGVGGAGYGYTF. The V gene is TRBV6-1, the J gene TRBJ1-2; tentative D call: TRBD1 (6 bases). The length of the CDR3 is 15 residues. Per the germline V gene, CDR1 is MNHNS and CDR2 is SASEGT. Trimming left V 6 bases short and J 4 bases short, with 18 bases between.

This clonotype was detected only a few times. V gene TRBV27 combines with J gene TRBJ2-3; 9 bases fit TRBD2. J was trimmed by 7 bases and V by 5 bases; bases with no gene match: 10. CDR1 MNHEY and CDR2 SMNVEV come from the germline V gene (reference sequence). CDR3 length: 15 residues. CDR3 region: CASSTLTSGGHTQYF. The CDR3 DNA follows: TGTGCCAGCAGTACCCTGACTAGCGGAGGCCATACGCAGTATTTT.

The chain carries TRBV6-5 and TRBJ2-5, with D perhaps TRBD1 or TRBD2 (6 bases each). CDR1 and CDR2 (germline): MNHEY, SVGAGI. V lost 8 bases to trimming and J lost 3 bases, with 22 bases between them. This CDR3 is 16 amino acids long. The CDR3 here is CASSPIWGAREETQYF. The CDR3 DNA reads as TGTGCCAGCTCTCCGATTTGGGGGGCGCGTGAAGAGACCCAGTACTTC.

V usage is TRBV4-2 and J usage is TRBJ2-7; 8 nucleotides align to TRBD2. Germline values: CDR1 LGHNA, CDR2 YNFKEQ. This CDR3 spans 17 amino acids. The trim removed 2 bases at V and 0 bases at J, leaving 9 bases unmatched. In DNA, the CDR3 is TGTGCCAGCAGCCAACCTGGGACTAGTGATAGCTCCTACGAGCAGTACTTC. Residues: CASSQPGTSDSSYEQYF.

The chain joins TRBV5-1 to TRBJ2-5, with 12 bases identical to TRBD1. The DNA end is a closer match to TRBJ2-7, so the J assignment may be wrong. Germline CDR1 and CDR2: SGHRS and YFSETQ. This CDR3 contains 12 residues. The CDR3 DNA sequence: TGCGCCAGCGGGACAGGGGGCATCGAGCAGTACTTC. This translates into CASGTGGIEQYF.

Concerning this clonotype itself: One junction end disagrees with the germline gene, perhaps due to a read error. The rearrangement uses TRBV5-8 and TRBJ1-5, with D perhaps TRBD1 (6 bases). CDR1 is SGHTS and CDR2 is YDEGEE in the germline V gene. The CDR3 has 14 residues. The CDR3: CASSSGVFNQPQHF. As DNA, the CDR3 is TGTGCCAGTAGCTCAGGGGTATTCAATCAGCCCCAGCATTTT. The full variable domain, rest sourced from reference TRBV5-8 and TRBJ1-5, is EAGVTQSPTHLIKTRGQQATLRCSPISGHTSVYWYQQALGLGLQFLLWYDEGEERNRGNFPPRFSGRQFPNYSSELNVNALELEDSALYLCASSSGVFNQPQHFGDGTRLSIL.

The chain carries TRBV20-1 and TRBJ2-1; TRBD2 matches at 14 bases. The germline gives CDR1 DFQATT, CDR2 SNEGSKA (reference sequence). The V gene end was trimmed by 3 bases and the J gene end by 8 bases; junction bases not matched to a gene: 6. The CDR3 has 15 residues. In nucleotides, the CDR3 is TGCAGTGCTAGGGGACTAGCGGGAGCCGGAGATGAGCAGTTCTTC. The encoded protein is CSARGLAGAGDEQFF.

The table lists this clonotype with a few counts. The chain is built from TRBV12-3 or TRBV12-4 and TRBJ2-1; the D is unclear. The DNA matches TRBJ2-7 better at its end, which makes the J call doubtful. The CDR3 loop spans 14 amino acids. CDR3 bases: TGTGCCAGCAGTTTAGGGCTTTCCTACAATGAGCAGTACTTC. Translated, it gives CASSLGLSYNEQYF.

The genes are TRBV27 and TRBJ1-2, with a possible D match to TRBD1 (5 bases). Germline CDR1 MNHEY, CDR2 SMNVEV (reference sequence). V dropped 3 bases and J dropped 7 bases, with 15 bases sitting between them. The CDR3 covers 14 residues. In DNA, the CDR3 is TGTGCCAGCAGTTTCGCAGGGCACGGTCGTGGCTACACCTTC. Translating it yields CASSFAGHGRGYTF.

The rearrangement joins TRBV6-6 to TRBJ2-1; 10 bases are shared with TRBD2. This CDR3 is built from 15 residues. In germline, CDR1 is MNHNY, CDR2 SVGAGI (reference sequence). The V segment lost 8 bases and the J segment 9 bases; nucleotides outside the gene matches: 13. The CDR3 nucleotides read TGTGCCAGCGGCCTAATGCTAGCGGGAGAGGGTGAGCAGTTCTTC. It is translated as CASGLMLAGEGEQFF.

The chain employs TRBV28 and TRBJ1-6; D is unresolved. The CDR3 is made up of 16 amino acids. Deletions cut 7 bases from V and 6 bases from J, with 19 bases between. Per germline, CDR1 MDHEN and CDR2 SYDVKM. DNA for the CDR3: TGTGCCAGCATCATCAGCCGGGGAGGTTTTAATTCACCCCTCCACTTT. This encodes CASIISRGGFNSPLHF.

This clonotype appeared a few times. The V call is TRBV5-1, the J call TRBJ2-7, with 10 bases identical to TRBD2. The CDR3 runs 18 residues. CDR1 is SGHRS, CDR2 YFSETQ, per germline. Trimming cost V 0 bases and J 2 bases; bases outside gene matches: 11. The CDR3 sequence: CASSLAGTSASFPYEQYF. CDR3 DNA: TGCGCCAGCAGCTTGGCCGGGACTAGCGCTAGTTTCCCCTACGAGCAGTACTTC. Combining the CDR3 with reference TRBV5-1 and TRBJ2-7 gives the whole variable domain KAGVTQTPRYLIKTRGQQVTLSCSPISGHRSVSWYQQTPGQGLQFLFEYFSETQRNKGNFPGRFSGRQFSNSRSEMNVSTLELGDSALYLCASSLAGTSASFPYEQYFGPGTRLTVT.

This chain uses TRBV4-1 with TRBJ2-5, with TRBD2 as a possible D gene (5 bases). Germline V lookup: CDR1 MGHRA, CDR2 YSYEKL. V gave up 4 bases and J gave up 13 bases, with 22 bases separating them. The CDR3 is made up of 14 amino acids. CDR3 nucleotide sequence: TGCGCCAGCAGCCCGTTCCGACTATCTCACGAGCGGTACTTC. Protein product: CASSPFRLSHERYF.

This clonotype was detected only a few times. This rearrangement joins TRBV20-1 to TRBJ2-1; possibly TRBD2 for D (5 bases). Trimming took 5 bases from V and 0 from J, leaving 17 bases between them. CDR3 size: 16 residues. Per germline, CDR1 DFQATT and CDR2 SNEGSKA (reference sequence). CDR3 sequence reads: CSAPPGLGSSYNEQFF. CDR3 nucleotide sequence: TGCAGTGCTCCCCCGGGGTTGGGAAGCTCCTACAATGAGCAGTTCTTC.

This clonotype was seen more than once but under ten times. The V and J genes are TRBV11-1 and TRBJ2-1, with 7 bases lining up with TRBD1. This CDR3 is 15 amino acids long. V was clipped by 2 bases and J by 1 base; unmatched bases: 2. Germline V CDR1 and CDR2: SGHAT, FQDESV (reference sequence). The CDR3 coding sequence is TGTGCCAGCAGCTTACTGACAGGGTCCTACAATGAGCAGTTCTTC. Amino acids: CASSLLTGSYNEQFF.

The sample holds one count of this clonotype. The junction shows a germline mismatch at one end, possibly a read error. The J gene is TRBJ2-4, the V gene TRBV15, with D perhaps TRBD1 or TRBD2 (5 bases each). CDR3 length: 14 amino acids. Germline-derived CDR1 and CDR2 are LNHNV and YYDKDF (reference sequence). The CDR3 is CATGRDRSLEVQYF. The CDR3 DNA reads TGTGCCACCGGCAGAGACAGAAGTTTGGAGGTGCAGTACTTC.

V usage is TRBV10-2 and J usage is TRBJ1-5; D gene unclear. In germline, CDR1 is WSHSY, CDR2 SAAADI. Deletions cut 6 bases from V and 5 bases from J, with 14 bases between. This CDR3 is built from 14 residues. As DNA, the CDR3 is TGCGCCAGCAGGGAAGGTGGGAATTATCAGCCCCAGCATTTT. It yields the protein CASREGGNYQPQHF.

At least ten counts were recorded for this clonotype. The rearrangement links TRBV6-5 to TRBJ2-7; 10 bases agree with TRBD2. This CDR3 comprises 16 residues. In germline, CDR1 is MNHEY, CDR2 SVGAGI. Germline trimming cut 2 bases from V and 4 bases from J; bases unmatched to any gene: 8. This chain's CDR3 is CASSYRLAGGLYEQYF. CDR3 coding DNA: TGTGCCAGCAGTTACAGACTAGCGGGTGGATTATACGAGCAGTACTTC.

This chain joins TRBV7-2 and TRBJ2-1; 7 bases match TRBD1. The J call may be faulty, since TRBJ2-7 better matches the DNA end. The CDR3 runs to 13 residues. CDR1 is SGHTA and CDR2 is FQGNSA in the germline V gene. The CDR3 sequence is CASSRDRVEKQYF. The DNA of the CDR3 is TGTGCCAGCAGCCGCGACAGGGTTGAAAAGCAGTACTTC.